The T cell receptor (beta chain) under discussion was sequenced for a study of cytomegalovirus exposure and HLA in healthy donors. Whole-study context: Researchers found that about 84% of over 350 genotyped donors fell within the Caucasian-associated ancestry cluster.

Regarding this clone: Its cognate antigen is unknown.

Findings and caveats of the study: With later analysis, a missense DCLRE1C variant became linked to TCR beta V- and J-gene trimming. Prior analysis indicated that the majority of TCR beta V segments exhibited productivity approximately 87% or approximately 30% of the time.

The PCR made use of 60 Vbeta and 13 Jbeta primers. The assay was immunoSEQ multiplex PCR, and TCRdb's table has in-frame clones only and misses some. The sample carries over 95,000 clones, 77% recorded once. Sequenced: PBMCs. The receptor was isolated from a man aged 35 to 55 in good health and CMV-seropositive.

CDR3 sequence: CASTTQVAYGYTF. CDR3 DNA: TGTGCCAGCACCACCCAGGTTGCCTATGGCTACACCTTC. The gene calls are TRBV28 and TRBJ1-2; D not resolved. Deletions cut 7 bases from V and 4 bases from J, with 13 bases between. The germline CDR1 and CDR2 sequences are MDHEN and SYDVKM. The CDR3 sequence is 13 residues long.